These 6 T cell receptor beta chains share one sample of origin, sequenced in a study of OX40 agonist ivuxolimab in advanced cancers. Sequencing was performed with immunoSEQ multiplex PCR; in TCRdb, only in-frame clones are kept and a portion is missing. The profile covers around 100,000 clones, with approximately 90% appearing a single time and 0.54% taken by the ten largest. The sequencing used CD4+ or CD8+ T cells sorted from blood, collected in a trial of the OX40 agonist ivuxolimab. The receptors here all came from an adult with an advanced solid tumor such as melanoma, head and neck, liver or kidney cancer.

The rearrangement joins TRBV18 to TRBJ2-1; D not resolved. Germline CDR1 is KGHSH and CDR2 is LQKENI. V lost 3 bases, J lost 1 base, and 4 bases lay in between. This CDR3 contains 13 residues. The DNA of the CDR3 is TGTGCCAGCTCACCCCTTTCCTACAATGAGCAGTTCTTC. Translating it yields CASSPLSYNEQFF. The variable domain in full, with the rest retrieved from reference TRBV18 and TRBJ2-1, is NAGVMQNPRHLVRRRGQEARLRCSPMKGHSHVYWYRQLPEEGLKFMVYLQKENIIDESGMPKERFSAEFPKEGPSILRIQQVVRGDSAAYFCASSPLSYNEQFFGPGTRLTVL.

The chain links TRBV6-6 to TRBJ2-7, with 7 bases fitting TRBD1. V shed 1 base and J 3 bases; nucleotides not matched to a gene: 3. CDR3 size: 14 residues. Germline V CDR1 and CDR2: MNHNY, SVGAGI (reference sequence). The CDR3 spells CASSYYGTDYEQYF. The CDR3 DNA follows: TGTGCCAGCAGTTACTACGGGACAGACTACGAGCAGTACTTC.

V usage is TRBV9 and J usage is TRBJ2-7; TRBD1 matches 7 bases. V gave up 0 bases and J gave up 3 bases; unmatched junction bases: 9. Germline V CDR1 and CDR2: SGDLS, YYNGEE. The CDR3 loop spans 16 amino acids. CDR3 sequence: CASSVGGRGSYYEQYF. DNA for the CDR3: TGTGCCAGCAGCGTAGGAGGCAGGGGGTCCTACTACGAGCAGTACTTC. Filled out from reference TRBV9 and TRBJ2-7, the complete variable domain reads DSGVTQTPKHLITATGQRVTLRCSPRSGDLSVYWYQQSLDQGLQFLIQYYNGEERAKGNILERFSAQQFPDLHSELNLSSLELGDSALYFCASSVGGRGSYYEQYFGPGTRLTVT.

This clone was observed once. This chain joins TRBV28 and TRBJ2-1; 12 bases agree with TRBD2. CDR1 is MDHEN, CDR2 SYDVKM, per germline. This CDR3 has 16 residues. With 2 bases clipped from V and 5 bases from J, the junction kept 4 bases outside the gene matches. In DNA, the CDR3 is TGTGCCAGCAGTTTAAGACTAGCGGGAGCGAACAATGAGCAGTTCTTC. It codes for CASSLRLAGANNEQFF. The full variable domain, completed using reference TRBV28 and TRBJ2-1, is DVKVTQSSRYLVKRTGEKVFLECVQDMDHENMFWYRQDPGLGLRLIYFSYDVKMKEKGDIPEGYSVSREKKERFSLILESASTNQTSMYLCASSLRLAGANNEQFFGPGTRLTVL.

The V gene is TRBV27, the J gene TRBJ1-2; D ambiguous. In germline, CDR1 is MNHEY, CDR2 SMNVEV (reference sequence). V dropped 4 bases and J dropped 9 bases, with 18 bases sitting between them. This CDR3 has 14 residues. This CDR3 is CASSSLDIVDSYTF. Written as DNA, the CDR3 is TGTGCCAGCAGTTCCCTAGACATCGTGGATAGCTACACCTTC.

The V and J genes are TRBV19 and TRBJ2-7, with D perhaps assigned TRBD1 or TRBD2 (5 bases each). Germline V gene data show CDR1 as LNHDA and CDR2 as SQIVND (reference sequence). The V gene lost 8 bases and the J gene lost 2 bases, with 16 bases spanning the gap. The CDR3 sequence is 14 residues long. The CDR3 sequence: CASLDLSGPYEQYF. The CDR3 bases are TGTGCCAGTTTAGACCTGTCGGGACCCTACGAGCAGTACTTC. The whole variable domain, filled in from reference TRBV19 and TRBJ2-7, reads DGGITQSPKYLFRKEGQNVTLSCEQNLNHDAMYWYRQDPGQGLRLIYYSQIVNDFQKGDIAEGYSVSREKKESFPLTVTSAQKNPTAFYLCASLDLSGPYEQYFGPGTRLTVT.